The 11 T cell receptor beta chains below were found in one sample sequenced in a study of human T cells and chemical hapten exposure. TCRdb recomputed calls from the RACE reads with MiXCR, one row per CDR3 protein. The table shows approximately 71,000 distinct CDR3 sequences, with roughly 9.8% occurring only once. Regarding time point: patch test 1, 2 weeks after DPC sensitization. Treatment defined: therapeutic diphenylcyclopropenone sensitization with weekly scalp DPC. This specimen consisted of whole blood, obtained in connection with sensitization to the hapten diphenylcyclopropenone (DPC). All receptors derive from a woman in her thirties or forties with alopecia areata. Some clones in this sample may be carry-over from other donors' samples.

This clonotype was counted ten times or more. Here the CDR3 DNA reads TGTGCCAGCAGTTCTCCGGGACAGGGCTTAAGGAATGAGCAGTTCTTC. Translation: CASSSPGQGLRNEQFF. The chain employs TRBV12-3 or TRBV12-4 and TRBJ2-1; 9 bases fit TRBD1. The V and J ends lost 4 bases and 7 bases, in that order; junction bases with no gene match: 11. This CDR3 has 16 residues.

The chain couples TRBV12-3 or TRBV12-4 to TRBJ2-1; 10 bases align to TRBD1. V trimming: 4 bases; J trimming: 4 bases; junction bases outside the gene matches: 7. This CDR3 is built from 16 residues. CDR3 region: CASSSPGQGVYNEQFF. The CDR3 DNA follows: TGTGCCAGCAGTTCGCCTGGACAGGGGGTGTACAATGAGCAGTTCTTC.

This clonotype was found many times. This chain joins TRBV7-6 and TRBJ1-1; D is perhaps TRBD1 (6 bases). CDR1 is SGHVS, CDR2 FNYEAQ, per germline. Between the trimmed V and J ends, which lost 0 bases and 4 bases, there was a span of 15 bases. CDR3 size: 16 residues. CDR3 bases: TGTGCCAGCAGCTTAGCGGGGGAAGGGGGAAGCACTGAAGCTTTCTTT. It codes for CASSLAGEGGSTEAFF. The whole variable domain, remainder taken from reference TRBV7-6 and TRBJ1-1, is GAGVSQSPRYKVTKRGQDVALRCDPISGHVSLYWYRQALGQGPEFLTYFNYEAQQDKSGLPNDRFSAERPEGSISTLTIQRTEQRDSAMYRCASSLAGEGGSTEAFFGQGTRLTVV.

This clonotype was seen a few times. The rearrangement joins TRBV29-1 to TRBJ2-5; 8 bases match TRBD2. CDR3 size: 12 residues. The J segment lost 4 bases and the V segment lost 4 bases, leaving 2 bases of the junction unmatched. Germline CDR1 reads SQVTM; CDR2 reads ANQGSEA. Written as DNA, the CDR3 is TGCAGCGTTGTTCGGGGGGGAGAGACCCAGTACTTC. As protein: CSVVRGGETQYF. The variable domain in full, with the rest retrieved from reference TRBV29-1 and TRBJ2-5, is SAVISQKPSRDICQRGTSLTIQCQVDSQVTMMFWYRQQPGQSLTLIATANQGSEATYESGFVIDKFPISRPNLTFSTLTVSNMSPEDSSIYLCSVVRGGETQYFGPGTRLLVL.

This clonotype was seen only a few times. V is TRBV6-1 and J is TRBJ2-7, with TRBD1 matching over 9 bases. Germline V lookup: CDR1 MNHNS, CDR2 SASEGT. This CDR3 has 13 amino acids. The junction had 6 bases not matched to a gene; V was cut back by 8 bases and J by 4 bases. CDR3 in amino acids: CASGGTGIYEQYF. CDR3 DNA sequence: TGTGCCAGCGGGGGGACAGGGATTTACGAGCAGTACTTC.

This clonotype was seen repeatedly, ten times or more. This chain connects TRBV18 to TRBJ1-5; D remains ambiguous. Trimming took 6 bases from V and 5 from J, leaving 11 bases between them. CDR3 size: 13 residues. Germline CDR1 and CDR2: KGHSH and LQKENI. The CDR3 sequence is CASSLGRDQPQHF. In nucleotides, the CDR3 is TGTGCCAGCTCCCTGGGAAGGGATCAGCCCCAGCATTTT.

The rearrangement links TRBV12-2 to TRBJ1-2; the table gives TRBD1 as D, unverified against the DNA. TRBV12-2 is annotated as a pseudogene. CDR3 length equals 12 residues. The DNA for the CDR3 is TGTGCAAGTCGCTCGGGGCTCTATGGCTACACCTTC. It is translated as CASRSGLYGYTF.

This clonotype was observed a handful of times. J is TRBJ1-1 and V is TRBV20-1; no definite D call. Trimming took off 2 bases at V and 0 bases at J, with 7 bases between the two ends. CDR1 and CDR2 (germline): DFQATT, SNEGSKA (reference sequence). The CDR3 extends over 13 amino acids. The CDR3 loop is CSARTDMNTEAFF. The CDR3 coding sequence is TGCAGTGCTAGAACAGATATGAACACTGAAGCTTTCTTT.

At least ten counts were recorded for this clonotype. This chain uses TRBV4-1 with TRBJ2-5, with D uncertain. The CDR3 contains 13 residues. V was clipped by 0 bases and J by 4 bases, with 6 bases between them. Germline CDR1 MGHRA, CDR2 YSYEKL. The CDR3 region is CASSQDVGETQYF. For the CDR3, the DNA is TGCGCCAGCAGCCAAGATGTAGGAGAGACCCAGTACTTC.

On this clonotype: Possible read error: a much larger clone is one base away. This chain connects TRBV15 to TRBJ2-3; D unclear. The germline V and J ends were trimmed by 3 bases and 2 bases, with 12 bases remaining between them. Germline values: CDR1 LNHNV, CDR2 YYDKDF (reference sequence). There are 15 residues in the CDR3. The CDR3 loop is CATSRLVGNTDTQYF. In nucleotides, the CDR3 is TGTGCCACCAGCAGGCTAGTGGGGAACACAGATACGCAGTATTTT.

The V and J genes are TRBV18 and TRBJ1-6; D gene uncertain. The V end lost 1 base, the J end lost 7 bases, and 11 bases lay between the germline ends. Germline CDR1 is KGHSH and CDR2 is LQKENI. This CDR3 has 15 residues. The CDR3 DNA reads TGTGCCAGCTCACCACTCGTTTCGGGCAATTCACCCCTCCACTTT. Its protein product is CASSPLVSGNSPLHF.